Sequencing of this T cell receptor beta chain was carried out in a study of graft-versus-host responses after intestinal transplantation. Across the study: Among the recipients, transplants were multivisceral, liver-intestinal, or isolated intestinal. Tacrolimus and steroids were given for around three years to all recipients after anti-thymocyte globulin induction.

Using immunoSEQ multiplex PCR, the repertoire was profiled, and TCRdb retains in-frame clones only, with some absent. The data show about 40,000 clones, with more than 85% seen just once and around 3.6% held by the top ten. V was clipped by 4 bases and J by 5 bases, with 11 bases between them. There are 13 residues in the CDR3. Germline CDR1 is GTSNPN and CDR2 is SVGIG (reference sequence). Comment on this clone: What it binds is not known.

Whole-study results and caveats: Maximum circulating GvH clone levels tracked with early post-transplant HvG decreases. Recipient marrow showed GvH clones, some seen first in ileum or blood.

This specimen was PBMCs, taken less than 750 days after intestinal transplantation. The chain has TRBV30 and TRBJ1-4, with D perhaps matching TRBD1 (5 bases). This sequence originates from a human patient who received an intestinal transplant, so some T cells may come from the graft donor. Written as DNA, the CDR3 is TGTGCCTGGACCCAGTGGGGGAATGAAAAACTGTTTTTT. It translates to CAWTQWGNEKLFF.